A single sample gave rise to the 11 T cell receptor beta chains below, sequenced in a study of tumor-infiltrating lymphocytes in primary liver carcinoma. Between roughly 18 and 30 mg of unsorted bulk tissue served as the source from which RNA and DNA were co-extracted. The input was 400 to 500 ng total RNA; TCR beta cDNA was made from it with a constant-region primer. Modified slightly, ARM-PCR produced TCR beta libraries over three nested multiplex PCR rounds. With TRBV1-TRBV30 forward primers and a C-beta reverse primer, the first two PCR rounds were run for approximately 10 cycles each. MiXCR was run by TCRdb on the multiplex PCR reads, yielding one entry per CDR3 protein. The repertoire holds about 84,000 distinct CDR3 sequences, with approximately 77% as singletons. The sample was liver tumor tissue from sampling region 1. Subset reported: tumor region T1, superior pole. The receptors come from a man aged 40-55 years with primary liver carcinoma and hepatitis B virus infection.

On this clonotype itself: No conserved phenylalanine or tryptophan is present at the end of the CDR3, so a read error is the likely explanation. No DNA is shown, since the ends of the CDR3 on it are uncertain; the CDR3 is the one TCRdb lists. The chain has TRBV14 and TRBJ2-1. The CDR3 is made up of 13 amino acids, end residues included. Germline V lookup: CDR1 SGHDN, CDR2 FVKESK. The CDR3: CASSLRMVGEQSS.

This clonotype occurred a few times. The chain joins TRBV16 to TRBJ2-2; D remains unclear. V was clipped by 0 bases and J by 3 bases, with 5 bases between them. CDR1 KGHSY and CDR2 FQNENV come from the germline V gene. This CDR3 region has 14 residues. CDR3 nucleotide sequence: TGTGCCAGCAGCCAATCCGCCGACACCGGGGAGCTGTTTTTT. Translated: CASSQSADTGELFF.

This clonotype is a singleton in its sample. At one end the junction does not follow the germline gene, possibly because of a read error. The J gene is TRBJ2-3, the V gene TRBV24-1; 9 positions match TRBD2. The CDR3 length is 16 residues. Germline values: CDR1 KGHDR, CDR2 SFDVKD. The CDR3 DNA reads TGTGGCACCAGTGATCGACTAGCGGCAAACACAGATACGCAGTATTTT. It specifies CGTSDRLAANTDTQYF.

A remark on this clonotype: Compared with germline, one end of the junction differs, possibly owing to a read error. The chain couples TRBV12-3 or TRBV12-4 to TRBJ1-2, with a possible D match to TRBD1 (5 bases). The CDR3 sequence is 15 residues long. The CDR3, as DNA: TGTGCCACCAGTCCGGGACGGATTCAGGGCTATGGCTACACCTTC. Protein: CATSPGRIQGYGYTF.

This chain connects TRBV4-2 to TRBJ2-5; 9 bases align to TRBD2. This CDR3 region has 16 residues. CDR1 LGHNA and CDR2 YNFKEQ come from the germline V gene. CDR3 in amino acids: CGNSQDWGLAVETQYF. The CDR3 nucleotides are TGTGGCAACAGCCAAGATTGGGGACTAGCCGTAGAGACCCAGTACTTC.

On this clonotype itself: Its ends do not fully match the called genes, so a read error is possible. The J gene is TRBJ2-2, the V gene TRBV11-2, with D possibly matching TRBD2 (5 bases). This CDR3 spans 15 amino acids. CDR1 is SGHAT and CDR2 is FQNNGV in the germline V gene. CDR3 in DNA: TGTGCCAGCAGCTTAGGACTGGAAACCACCGGGGAACTGTTTTTT. Amino acids: CASSLGLETTGELFF.

Concerning this clonotype: This is likely a read error, given that the CDR3 carries no conserved phenylalanine or tryptophan at its end. The CDR3 reads CASSLTIHRGTGGLFS. CDR3 DNA: TGTGCCAGCAGCTTAACCATCCACAGGGGGACAGGGGGGCTGTTTTCT. The chain employs TRBV11-3 and TRBJ2-2; 11 bases are shared with TRBD1. Looked up from germline, CDR1 is SGHNT and CDR2 is YENEEA. The CDR3 consists of 16 residues.

About this clonotype itself: At one boundary the junction diverges from the germline segment, which might be a read error. The genes are TRBV24-1 and TRBJ2-5; 7 bases map to TRBD1. CDR1 and CDR2 (germline): KGHDR, SFDVKD. The CDR3 runs to 15 residues. As DNA, the CDR3 is TGTGCCACCAGTGCGCATGAGGGGGCGCAAGAGACCCAGTGCTTC. It translates to CATSAHEGAQETQCF.

Concerning this clonotype: At one end the junction does not follow the germline gene, possibly because of a read error. The V gene is TRBV6-5, the J gene TRBJ1-2; D remains unclear. The CDR3 is 12 amino acids. CDR1 is MNHEY and CDR2 is SVGAGI in the germline V gene. The CDR3, as DNA: TGTGTCAGCAGTTCGTGCTGCTATGGCTACACCTTC. Translated, it gives CVSSSCCYGYTF.

The count of this clonotype is one. The junction departs from the called germline gene at one end, perhaps through a read error. The genes are TRBV7-8 and TRBJ2-7; perhaps TRBD1 as D (6 bases). CDR3 size: 15 residues. Germline V CDR1 and CDR2: SGHVS, FQNEAQ. The CDR3 loop is CDSSQGQDGFYEQYF. DNA for the CDR3: TGTGACAGCAGTCAGGGGCAGGACGGATTCTACGAGCAGTACTTC.

Only a few counts were recorded for this clonotype. Possible read error: a much larger clone is one base away. The chain combines TRBV5-1 with TRBJ2-1; TRBD2 matches at 8 bases. The junction had 6 bases not matched to a gene; V was cut back by 7 bases and J by 6 bases. The CDR3 spans 13 residues. Germline V lookup: CDR1 SGHRS, CDR2 YFSETQ. The CDR3 loop is CASLGRGVNEQFF. The CDR3, as DNA: TGCGCCAGCCTCGGGAGGGGGGTCAATGAGCAGTTCTTC.